This TCR beta chain was captured by sequencing in a study of OX40 agonist ivuxolimab in advanced cancers. For context, the study as a whole: Ivuxolimab was a fully human IgG2 agonistic monoclonal antibody targeting the costimulatory receptor OX40 (CD134). Intravenous ivuxolimab was administered to patients every 2 weeks at six dose levels: 0.01, 0.1, 0.3, 1.5, 3 and 10 mg/kg. Among the 52 dose-escalation patients, some 19 had hepatocellular carcinoma, 15 or so melanoma, 9 renal cell carcinoma and 9 head and neck cancer. A male proportion of around 81% and a mean age of approximately 62 years, ranging from 23 to 79, were recorded for the dose-escalation cohort. Patients were allowed to have had prior anti-PD-1, anti-PD-L1 or anti-CTLA-4 therapy, and roughly two fifths of the dose-escalation patients had been treated with checkpoint inhibitors. Partial responses occurred in three dose-escalation patients: two with cutaneous melanoma and one with hepatocellular carcinoma. The purpose of peripheral TCRbeta sequencing was to test whether ivuxolimab changed TCR sequence diversity and led to clonal T-cell expansion. The paper covers the monotherapy dose-escalation part of the phase I ivuxolimab trial, which included N ≈ 52 patients.

Summary of the overall study and its limitations: Low levels of normalized T-cell clonal expansion were also seen in some patients who did not respond. At doses of 0.1 to 3.0 mg/kg, clonal expansion of both CD4+ and CD8+ T cells in blood was seen between baseline and week 6. Antigen specificity was not determined for the clonally expanded peripheral T cells. After ivuxolimab, CD8+ T cells had more expanded clones than CD4+ T cells on average. In the 0.1-3.0 mg/kg groups, partial responders had among the lowest normalized peripheral clonal expansion, particularly in CD8+ T cells.

The trial excluded patients who had a history of autoimmune disease or were on systemic immunosuppression. Peripheral blood for TCR sequencing was collected from all dose cohorts at baseline, on cycle 4 day 1, and on cycle 7 day 1. Samples came from an open-label, multicenter, first-in-human phase I dose-escalation trial of ivuxolimab. Adults with locally advanced or metastatic head and neck squamous cell, hepatocellular, melanoma or renal cell carcinoma were enrolled in the trial. CD4+ and CD8+ T cells were sorted separately from peripheral blood before TCR sequencing. V drops 4 bases and J drops 0 bases, leaving 14 bases in between. From the cysteine through the phenylalanine, the CDR3 covers 16 amino acids. The DNA shown is the 48-base CDR3, in frame from base 1. CDR1 and CDR2, per the germline V gene, are SGHTA and FQGTGA. For sequencing of the TCRbeta CDR3 region, genomic DNA was extracted from the sorted cells. TCRbeta CDR3 regions were sequenced using the immunoSEQ Assay. Entries here come from immuneACCESS through TCRdb and include only in-frame sequences with V and J called. Some clones fail to appear in such tables; in the studies checked, an unresolved V gene covers under half of the shortfall, and the cause of the remainder is unknown. This sample is represented by about 17,000 clones; approximately 83% of them were singletons. 13% of the sample goes to the ten largest clones.

Points on this clone: Its antigen is not yet known. The input lacks base qualities; no much larger clone sits a single base away.

The TCR comes from an adult with an advanced solid tumor such as melanoma, head and neck, liver or kidney cancer. Recombination joined TRBV7-3 with TRBJ2-3, with TRBD1 tentatively as D gene (6 bases match). The source material was CD4+ or CD8+ T cells sorted from blood, sampled in a trial of the OX40 agonist ivuxolimab. The DNA sequence reads TGTGCCAGCAGCTCCCGGACAGCTCGTAGCACAGATACGCAGTATTTT. Translated, it reads CASSSRTARSTDTQYF.